The clone carrying this T cell receptor beta chain was found a few times. Deletions cut 0 bases from V and 0 bases from J, with 11 bases between. The CDR3 length is 16 residues. Germline-derived CDR1 and CDR2 are SNHLY and FYNNEI. The data are from a study of blood T cell repertoires in COVID-19. About the study: Collection of acute and convalescent COVID-19 samples took place in the United States, Italy and Spain.

The repertoire was sequenced with immunoSEQ multiplex PCR; TCRdb's copy has only in-frame clones and lacks some. The sample has approximately 230,000 clones, 65% to 80% seen once. The rearrangement uses TRBV2 and TRBJ1-1, with D tentatively TRBD1 (5 bases). What was sequenced was peripheral blood. The origin of this receptor is a woman aged 40 to 50 with active or convalescent COVID-19. The CDR3 bases are TGTGCCAGCAGTGAAGCTTCGGGACTACTGAACACTGAAGCTTTCTTT. It translates to CASSEASGLLNTEAFF.